Listed below are T cell receptor beta chains from one sample, sequenced in a study of T cells in localized non-small cell lung cancer. Sequenced by immunoSEQ multiplex PCR; TCRdb stores in-frame clones only, minus some. Seen here are tens of thousands of clones, 88% observed once, and the top ten hold approximately 2.5%. Sequenced here: peripheral blood, sampled before any cancer treatment. The receptors here all came from an older female donor with stage I squamous cell lung carcinoma. CDR3s include the opening cysteine and the closing phenylalanine or tryptophan. D genes are given only for firm matches. Some rows have no size entry. The others give once, few or many, or a class for an expanded clone.

j_call: TRBJ1-5; clone_size: NA; d_call: TRBD1; v_call: TRBV15; cdr3_aa: CATSRDLDETGNLGQPQHF; cdr3_nt: TGTGCCACCAGCAGAGATCTGGATGAGACAGGGAATTTGGGTCAGCCCCAGCATTTT
j_call: TRBJ2-7; clone_size: NA; d_call: NA; v_call: TRBV29-1; cdr3_aa: CSVLELASHKSFYEQYF; cdr3_nt: TGCAGCGTTTTGGAGCTAGCGTCCCACAAAAGTTTCTACGAGCAGTACTTC
j_call: TRBJ2-3; clone_size: NA; d_call: NA; v_call: TRBV6-5; cdr3_aa: CASSYRGKSDTQYF; cdr3_nt: TGTGCCAGCAGTTACCGGGGCAAATCAGATACGCAGTATTTT
j_call: TRBJ2-7; clone_size: NA; d_call: TRBD1; v_call: TRBV10-1; cdr3_aa: CASKAGGYEQYF; cdr3_nt: TGCGCCAGCAAAGCAGGGGGCTACGAGCAGTACTTC
j_call: TRBJ1-2; clone_size: NA; d_call: NA; v_call: TRBV6-6; cdr3_aa: CASSYLDGQNYGYTF; cdr3_nt: TGTGCCAGCAGTTACTTGGACGGGCAAAACTATGGCTACACCTTC
j_call: TRBJ2-5; clone_size: NA; d_call: TRBD2; v_call: TRBV27; cdr3_aa: CASSPRGSGRAETQYF; cdr3_nt: TGTGCCAGCAGTCCCCGAGGTAGCGGGAGAGCAGAGACCCAGTACTTC
j_call: TRBJ2-1; clone_size: NA; d_call: TRBD1; v_call: TRBV18; cdr3_aa: CASSPLPTGASSYNEQFF; cdr3_nt: TGTGCCAGCTCACCACTACCGACAGGGGCAAGCTCCTACAATGAGCAGTTCTTC
j_call: TRBJ2-7; clone_size: NA; d_call: TRBD2; v_call: TRBV6-1; cdr3_aa: CASSGTSGIYGQYF; cdr3_nt: TGTGCCAGCAGTGGGACTAGCGGGATCTACGGGCAGTACTTC
j_call: TRBJ2-3; clone_size: NA; d_call: TRBD2; v_call: TRBV2; cdr3_aa: CASRGGTSGSTDTQYF; cdr3_nt: TGTGCCAGCAGGGGGGGGACTAGCGGGAGCACAGATACGCAGTATTTT
j_call: TRBJ2-2; clone_size: NA; d_call: NA; v_call: TRBV5-4; cdr3_aa: CASSLGGAGGELFF; cdr3_nt: TGTGCCAGCAGCTTGGGGGGGGCCGGCGGGGAGCTGTTTTTT
j_call: TRBJ1-2; clone_size: NA; d_call: NA; v_call: TRBV4-3; cdr3_aa: CASSPAGNYGYTF; cdr3_nt: TGCGCCAGCAGCCCGGCGGGTAACTATGGCTACACCTTC
j_call: TRBJ2-2; clone_size: NA; d_call: NA; v_call: TRBV7-9; cdr3_aa: CASSQAPLSNTGELFF; cdr3_nt: TGTGCCAGCAGCCAGGCCCCGTTATCGAACACCGGGGAGCTGTTTTTT
j_call: TRBJ1-2; clone_size: NA; d_call: TRBD1; v_call: TRBV6-1; cdr3_aa: CASRPDRGSYGYTF; cdr3_nt: TGTGCCAGCAGGCCTGACAGGGGGAGCTATGGCTACACCTTC
j_call: TRBJ2-1; clone_size: few; d_call: TRBD1; v_call: TRBV5-4; cdr3_aa: CASSPDRGLEQFF; cdr3_nt: TGTGCCAGCAGCCCGGACAGGGGCCTAGAGCAGTTCTTC
j_call: TRBJ1-1; clone_size: NA; d_call: NA; v_call: TRBV15; cdr3_aa: CATSNQGYTEAFF; cdr3_nt: TGTGCCACCAGCAACCAGGGATACACTGAAGCTTTCTTT
j_call: TRBJ2-5; clone_size: NA; d_call: NA; v_call: TRBV19; cdr3_aa: CASSFKYQETQYF; cdr3_nt: TGTGCCAGTAGTTTCAAGTACCAAGAGACCCAGTACTTC
j_call: TRBJ2-7; clone_size: NA; d_call: NA; v_call: TRBV7-3; cdr3_aa: CASSPSPGSYEQYF; cdr3_nt: TGTGCCAGCAGCCCAAGCCCGGGATCCTACGAGCAGTACTTC
j_call: TRBJ2-3; clone_size: NA; d_call: NA; v_call: TRBV11-2; cdr3_aa: CASSPDRTPRRSTDTQYF; cdr3_nt: TGTGCCAGCAGCCCCGACCGGACACCGCGGCGTAGCACAGATACGCAGTATTTT
j_call: TRBJ2-4; clone_size: NA; d_call: NA; v_call: TRBV7-8; cdr3_aa: CASSLSLLLAKNIQYF; cdr3_nt: TGTGCCAGCAGCTTGTCCCTTCTGTTAGCCAAAAACATTCAGTACTTC
j_call: TRBJ2-5; clone_size: NA; d_call: TRBD2; v_call: TRBV5-1; cdr3_aa: CASSLRVAGGETQYF; cdr3_nt: TGCGCCAGCAGCTTAAGGGTAGCGGGAGGGGAGACCCAGTACTTC
j_call: TRBJ1-4; clone_size: NA; d_call: NA; v_call: TRBV15; cdr3_aa: CATSRDFNEKLFF; cdr3_nt: TGTGCCACCAGCAGGGACTTTAATGAAAAACTGTTTTTT